The 32 T cell receptor beta chains below come from one sample, sequenced in a study of neurological immune-mediated disorders. From the 5' RACE reads, TCRdb called clonotypes with MiXCR, one entry per CDR3 protein. The sample holds roughly 98,000 distinct CDR3 sequences, 13% seen once. The time point here: longitudinal time-point 2. The sample was PBMCs. The receptors come from a female donor with HTLV-1-associated myelopathy (HAM/TSP).

This clonotype was counted many times. The chain carries TRBV5-1 and TRBJ2-3, with TRBD2 matching 7 bases. The J segment lost 0 bases and the V segment lost 5 bases, leaving 9 bases of the junction unmatched. CDR1 and CDR2 from the germline V gene are SGHRS and YFSETQ. This CDR3 region has 16 residues. Written as DNA, the CDR3 is TGCGCCAGCAGTTACGAGATAGCGGGCAGCACAGATACGCAGTATTTT. This translates into CASSYEIAGSTDTQYF. The whole variable domain, filled in from reference TRBV5-1 and TRBJ2-3, reads KAGVTQTPRYLIKTRGQQVTLSCSPISGHRSVSWYQQTPGQGLQFLFEYFSETQRNKGNFPGRFSGRQFSNSRSEMNVSTLELGDSALYLCASSYEIAGSTDTQYFGPGTRLTVL.

This clonotype was detected many times. CDR3 in amino acids: CASSLVGTSYYEQYF. The CDR3, as DNA: TGCGCCAGCAGCTTGGTAGGGACATCGTACTACGAGCAGTACTTC. V and J are TRBV5-1 and TRBJ2-7; D is possibly TRBD1 (6 bases). The CDR3 sequence is 15 residues long. Germline loops: CDR1 SGHRS, CDR2 YFSETQ. Trimming left V 0 bases short and J 3 bases short, with 13 bases between.

This clonotype was found many times. The genes are TRBV20-1 and TRBJ2-5; 11 bases are shared with TRBD2. Trimming at V came to 6 bases and at J to 3 bases, leaving 3 bases not matched to a gene. This CDR3 is 13 amino acids long. Germline loops: CDR1 DFQATT, CDR2 SNEGSKA (reference sequence). CDR3 protein: CSAPSGGKETQYF. CDR3 DNA: TGCAGTGCGCCTAGCGGGGGGAAAGAGACCCAGTACTTC.

Note on this clonotype: The junction differs from germline at one of its ends, possibly a read error. The chain employs TRBV6-6 and TRBJ2-7; D might be TRBD2 (6 bases). From germline, CDR1 is MNHNY and CDR2 SVGAGI (reference sequence). This CDR3 spans 13 amino acids. The CDR3: CASSYSEGGELYF. DNA for the CDR3: TGTGCCAGCAGTTACTCGGAGGGTGGGGAGCTGTACTTC.

In this sample, this clonotype turned up a few times. The genes are TRBV20-1 and TRBJ2-1; maybe TRBD2 (5 bases). V lost 1 base to trimming and J lost 0 bases, with 7 bases between them. The germline gives CDR1 DFQATT, CDR2 SNEGSKA (reference sequence). This CDR3 has 14 amino acids. CDR3 DNA: TGCAGTGCTAGAGCGGGGAGCTCCTACAATGAGCAGTTCTTC. This sequence encodes CSARAGSSYNEQFF.

In its sample, this clonotype was seen many times. This chain uses TRBV28 with TRBJ1-5, with 9 bases lining up with TRBD1. The CDR3 contains 15 residues. V trimming: 7 bases; J trimming: 4 bases; junction bases outside the gene matches: 8. The germline V gene has CDR1 MDHEN and CDR2 SYDVKM. DNA for the CDR3: TGTGCCAGCAACCCCCAAGACAGGGGGAATCAGCCCCAGCATTTT. It is translated as CASNPQDRGNQPQHF.

The V call is TRBV5-1, the J call TRBJ2-3, with 9 nucleotides matching TRBD2. The CDR3 totals 16 residues. V lost 4 bases and J lost 8; bases outside the gene matches: 14. From germline, CDR1 is SGHRS and CDR2 YFSETQ. The CDR3 bases are TGCGCCAGCAGCGCGGGACTAGCCCAGGACACAACTACGCAGTATTTT. As protein: CASSAGLAQDTTTQYF.

This clonotype came up many times. The J gene is TRBJ2-1, the V gene TRBV4-1, with 12 bases fitting TRBD2. Germline assignment: CDR1 MGHRA and CDR2 YSYEKL. The trim removed 0 bases at V and 3 bases at J, leaving 3 bases unmatched. There are 17 residues in the CDR3. The CDR3 DNA is TGCGCCAGCAGCCAAGAAGGACTAGCGGGGCTCTACAATGAGCAGTTCTTC. Its translation: CASSQEGLAGLYNEQFF.

There are many counts of this clonotype. Here the CDR3 reads CASSAPRGGRETQYF. The CDR3 DNA reads as TGTGCCAGCAGTGCCCCCAGGGGTGGTCGAGAGACCCAGTACTTC. The rearrangement joins TRBV28 to TRBJ2-5; D possibly corresponds to TRBD1 (6 bases). CDR1 is MDHEN and CDR2 is SYDVKM in the germline V gene. With 5 bases removed from V and 4 bases from J, the gap between germline ends came to 17 bases. The CDR3 length is 15 residues.

Ten or more counts support this clonotype. The J gene is TRBJ2-2, the V gene TRBV12-3 or TRBV12-4, with TRBD2 identical over 9 bases. The ends lost 6 bases at V and 4 bases at J; junction bases unmatched: 0. The CDR3 has 13 amino acids. The CDR3 region is CASRLAGTGELFF. The CDR3 region has the DNA TGTGCCAGCAGACTAGCGGGCACCGGGGAGCTGTTTTTT.

The chain employs TRBV5-1 and TRBJ1-1, with D unresolved. From germline, CDR1 is SGHRS and CDR2 YFSETQ. The CDR3 is 15 residues long. V was trimmed by 1 base and J by 5 bases, leaving 15 bases between them. CDR3 bases: TGCGCCAGCAGCTTGATCGGTGAGGGCACGACTGAAGCTTTCTTT. It is translated as CASSLIGEGTTEAFF.

This clonotype was picked up a small number of times. V gene TRBV4-2 combines with J gene TRBJ2-7, with TRBD2 matching over 9 bases. Germline assignment: CDR1 LGHNA and CDR2 YNFKEQ. The CDR3 is 15 residues long. Losses at the gene ends were 3 bases for V and 3 bases for J; bases not matched to a gene: 6. The CDR3 is CASSQLAGVVYEQYF. The CDR3, as DNA: TGTGCCAGCAGCCAGTTAGCGGGGGTCGTCTACGAGCAGTACTTC.

This clonotype has a count of ten or more. V is TRBV5-1 and J is TRBJ2-3, with D possibly being TRBD1 (6 bases). The CDR3 consists of 15 residues. The germline V and J ends were trimmed by 4 bases and 0 bases, with 12 bases remaining between them. Germline CDR1 SGHRS, CDR2 YFSETQ. CDR3 protein: CASSPGQTSTDTQYF. CDR3 in DNA: TGCGCCAGCAGCCCTGGACAGACAAGCACAGATACGCAGTATTTT.

This clonotype was detected a few times. The rearrangement links TRBV18 to TRBJ2-2, with 9 bases fitting TRBD1. CDR3 length: 15 residues. The germline V gene has CDR1 KGHSH and CDR2 LQKENI. The V gene end was trimmed by 1 base and the J gene end by 4 bases; junction bases not matched to a gene: 1. CDR3 DNA: TGTGCCAGCTCACCACAGGGACAGGGCACCGGGGAGCTGTTTTTT. Translated: CASSPQGQGTGELFF. The entire variable domain, with the rest obtained from reference TRBV18 and TRBJ2-2, is as follows: NAGVMQNPRHLVRRRGQEARLRCSPMKGHSHVYWYRQLPEEGLKFMVYLQKENIIDESGMPKERFSAEFPKEGPSILRIQQVVRGDSAAYFCASSPQGQGTGELFFGEGSRLTVL.

Ten or more counts support this clonotype. J is TRBJ1-6 and V is TRBV7-2, with D tentatively TRBD1 (5 bases). Germline-derived CDR1 and CDR2 are SGHTA and FQGNSA. The CDR3 length is 13 residues. V lost 6 bases, J lost 7 bases, and 10 bases lay in between. CDR3 coding DNA: TGTGCCAGCAGTGACAGAGGGAATTCACCCCTCCACTTT. Protein: CASSDRGNSPLHF. The variable domain in full, completed from reference TRBV7-2 and TRBJ1-6, reads GAGVSQSPSNKVTEKGKDVELRCDPISGHTALYWYRQSLGQGLEFLIYFQGNSAPDKSGLPSDRFSAERTGGSVSTLTIQRTQQEDSAVYLCASSDRGNSPLHFGNGTRLTVT.

V usage is TRBV12-3 or TRBV12-4 and J usage is TRBJ1-3; no definite D call. The CDR3 is 14 amino acids. V dropped 6 bases and J dropped 6 bases, with 15 bases sitting between them. CDR3: CASSNNGAVNTIYF. The CDR3 DNA is TGTGCCAGCAGCAATAACGGAGCTGTAAACACCATATATTTT.

This clonotype was seen repeatedly, ten times or more. The chain has TRBV25-1 and TRBJ2-5; either TRBD1 or TRBD2 may supply D (7 bases each). CDR3 length: 14 amino acids. V dropped 4 bases and J dropped 4 bases, with 13 bases sitting between them. Germline loops: CDR1 MGHDK, CDR2 SYGVNS. CDR3 amino acids: CASSVGRGGETQYF. The DNA of the CDR3 is TGTGCCAGCAGTGTGGGCAGGGGGGGAGAGACCCAGTACTTC.

There are many counts of this clonotype. CDR3 DNA sequence: TGCGCCAGCAGCTTGGGGCAGGGGCACTACAATGAGCAGTTCTTC. Its translation: CASSLGQGHYNEQFF. The gene calls are TRBV5-1 and TRBJ2-1; D might be TRBD1 (6 bases). Per germline, CDR1 SGHRS and CDR2 YFSETQ. The CDR3 has 15 residues. The V and J ends lost 0 bases and 3 bases respectively, with 10 bases between them.

This clonotype has ten or more counts. The CDR3 coding sequence is TGTGCCAGCAGCCTTAGCGCGACCTACAATGAGCAGTTCTTC. This encodes CASSLSATYNEQFF. The chain carries TRBV11-2 and TRBJ2-1; D may be TRBD2 (5 bases). CDR3 size: 14 residues. V lost 5 bases and J lost 2, with 10 bases in between. CDR1 and CDR2 (germline): SGHAT, FQNNGV.

The chain recombines TRBV4-1 with TRBJ2-7; D is possibly TRBD2 (5 bases). The germline CDR1 and CDR2 sequences are MGHRA and YSYEKL. V was shortened by 1 base and J by 2 bases, with 12 bases between the two germline ends. This CDR3 contains 15 residues. CDR3 sequence: CASSQGRGPTYEQYF. Written as DNA, the CDR3 is TGCGCCAGCAGCCAAGGCCGGGGTCCCACCTACGAGCAGTACTTC.

In the case of this clonotype: One base away lies a much larger clone, so this may be a sequencing read error. The V call is TRBV5-1, the J call TRBJ2-2; perhaps D is TRBD1 or TRBD2 (5 bases each). The length of the CDR3 is 16 residues. The germline V gene has CDR1 SGHRS and CDR2 YFSETQ. CDR3 sequence reads: CASSLEGQRNTGEQFF. The CDR3 coding sequence is TGCGCCAGCAGCTTGGAGGGGCAAAGGAACACCGGGGAGCAGTTTTTT.

This clonotype was picked up a small number of times. The V call is TRBV7-8, the J call TRBJ1-5; D is unclear. The CDR3 is made up of 13 amino acids. V gave up 2 bases and J gave up 4 bases, with 6 bases separating them. Germline V gives CDR1 SGHVS, CDR2 FQNEAQ. The CDR3: CASSLWWNQPQHF. The CDR3 nucleotides read TGTGCCAGCAGCTTATGGTGGAATCAGCCCCAGCATTTT. Together with reference TRBV7-8 and TRBJ1-5, the CDR3 gives the full variable domain: GAGVSQSPRYKVAKRGQDVALRCDPISGHVSLFWYQQALGQGPEFLTYFQNEAQLDKSGLPSDRFFAERPEGSVSTLKIQRTQQEDSAVYLCASSLWWNQPQHFGDGTRLSIL.

This clonotype came up many times. V usage is TRBV3-1 and J usage is TRBJ2-3; D possibly corresponds to TRBD2 (7 bases). This CDR3 has 15 amino acids. Per germline, CDR1 LGHDT and CDR2 YNNKEL (reference sequence). Trimming removed 5 bases from V and 6 bases from J, with 18 bases in between. The CDR3 reads CASSTPGRGLDTQYF. CDR3 nucleotides: TGTGCCAGCAGCACTCCGGGGCGGGGGCTGGATACGCAGTATTTT.

This clonotype was found many times. The rearrangement links TRBV9 to TRBJ2-7; TRBD2 matches at 11 bases. CDR1 is SGDLS and CDR2 is YYNGEE in the germline V gene. Losses at the gene ends were 0 bases for V and 3 bases for J; bases not matched to a gene: 2. This CDR3 contains 15 residues. The CDR3 DNA sequence: TGTGCCAGCAGCGTAGCTAGCGGGGGGAACTACGAGCAGTACTTC. Its translation is CASSVASGGNYEQYF.

This clonotype was counted many times. The rearrangement uses TRBV28 and TRBJ2-2, with a possible D match to TRBD1 (5 bases). Trimming stripped 10 bases from V and 0 bases from J, with 12 bases between. This CDR3 spans 14 amino acids. Looked up from germline, CDR1 is MDHEN and CDR2 is SYDVKM. As DNA, the CDR3 is TGTGCCACCTTGGGGCCAGCGAACACCGGGGAGCTGTTTTTT. Its protein product is CATLGPANTGELFF.

In this sample, this clonotype turned up many times. V gene TRBV25-1 combines with J gene TRBJ2-5, with D possibly being TRBD2 (6 bases). V lost 2 bases and J lost 2, with 12 bases in between. CDR3 length equals 15 residues. Per germline, CDR1 MGHDK and CDR2 SYGVNS. In DNA, the CDR3 is TGTGCCAGCAGTGAAGGGGGACTGGCTCAAGAGACCCAGTACTTC. It yields the protein CASSEGGLAQETQYF.

This clonotype was counted between two and nine times. The CDR3 here is CASSFANQPQHF. CDR3 in DNA: TGTGCCAGCAGTTTTGCAAATCAGCCCCAGCATTTT. The gene calls are TRBV28 and TRBJ1-5; D ambiguous. Trimming removed 3 bases at V and 4 bases at J, with 4 bases between. The CDR3 is 12 amino acids. CDR1 and CDR2 from the germline V gene are MDHEN and SYDVKM.

This clonotype was found many times. The chain combines TRBV7-2 with TRBJ2-2; D call uncertain. The CDR3 runs 14 residues. In germline, CDR1 is SGHTA, CDR2 FQGNSA. V was shortened by 0 bases and J by 7 bases, with 9 bases between the two germline ends. CDR3 residues: CASSLAGWGGELFF. The CDR3 DNA is TGTGCCAGCAGCTTAGCCGGATGGGGCGGGGAGCTGTTTTTT.

This clonotype was observed many times. V gene TRBV6-5 combines with J gene TRBJ2-1; 10 bases fit TRBD1. The CDR3 is 16 residues long. Germline assignment: CDR1 MNHEY and CDR2 SVGAGI. Losses at the gene ends were 6 bases for V and 5 bases for J; bases not matched to a gene: 10. This CDR3 reads CASRGQGMFFDNEQFF. DNA for the CDR3: TGTGCCAGCAGGGGACAGGGGATGTTTTTTGACAATGAGCAGTTCTTC.

This clonotype was observed at least ten times. The chain carries TRBV20-1 and TRBJ2-7, with 9 bases aligning to TRBD1. Germline lookup yields CDR1 DFQATT and CDR2 SNEGSKA (reference sequence). J was trimmed by 6 bases and V by 2 bases; bases with no gene match: 11. The CDR3 consists of 15 residues. The CDR3 DNA reads as TGCAGTGCTAGACTGACCGGGACAGGGATAAGCGAGCAGTACTTC. Translating gives CSARLTGTGISEQYF.

The rearrangement links TRBV28 to TRBJ2-3, with 8 nucleotides matching TRBD2. Per the germline V gene, CDR1 is MDHEN and CDR2 is SYDVKM. CDR3 length: 15 residues. V lost 6 bases, J lost 7 bases, and 12 bases stayed unmatched. The CDR3, as DNA: TGTGCCAGCAGCGGGGGGGCCGGGATAAGGTATACGCAGTATTTT. It specifies CASSGGAGIRYTQYF.

This clonotype was seen repeatedly, ten times or more. The chain carries TRBV4-1 and TRBJ2-1; D remains unclear. Trimming removed 6 bases at V and 1 base at J, with 10 bases between. Germline loops: CDR1 MGHRA, CDR2 YSYEKL. CDR3 length: 14 amino acids. Here the CDR3 DNA reads TGCGCCAGCAGTCGCCGGGTTTCCTACAATGAGCAGTTCTTC. Its translation is CASSRRVSYNEQFF.